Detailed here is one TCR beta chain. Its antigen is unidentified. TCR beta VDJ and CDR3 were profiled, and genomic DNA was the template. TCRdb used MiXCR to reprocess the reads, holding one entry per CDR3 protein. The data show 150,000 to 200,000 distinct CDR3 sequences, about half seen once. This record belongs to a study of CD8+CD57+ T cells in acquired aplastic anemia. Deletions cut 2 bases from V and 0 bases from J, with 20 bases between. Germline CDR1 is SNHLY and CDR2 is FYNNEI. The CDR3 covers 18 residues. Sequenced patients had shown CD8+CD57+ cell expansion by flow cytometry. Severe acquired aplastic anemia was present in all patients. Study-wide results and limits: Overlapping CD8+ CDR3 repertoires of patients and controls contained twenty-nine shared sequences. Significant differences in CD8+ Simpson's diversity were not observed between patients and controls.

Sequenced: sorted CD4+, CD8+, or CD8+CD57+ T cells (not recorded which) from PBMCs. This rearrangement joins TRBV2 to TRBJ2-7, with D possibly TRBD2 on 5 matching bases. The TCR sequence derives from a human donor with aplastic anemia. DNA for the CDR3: TGTGCCAGCAGTGAATTCGGGATTGCACCTCCGTGCTCCTACGAGCAGTACTTC. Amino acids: CASSEFGIAPPCSYEQYF.